A selection of T cell receptor beta chains follows, all from one sample in a study of spatial heterogeneity in lung cancer. MiXCR, run by TCRdb on the 5' RACE reads, gives a single entry per CDR3 protein. The repertoire includes 50,000 or so distinct CDR3 sequences, roughly 12% of them detected once, and roughly 32% sits in the top ten. The sequencing used PBMCs, collected at follow-up. The receptors shown here come from a male donor with early-stage non-small cell lung cancer. Each CDR3 is given with its conserved first and last residue. A D gene is named only where the DNA matches it firmly. For some rows the clone size is stated as once, few or many, or as a class when expanded; others skip it.

v_call,clone_size,d_call,j_call,cdr3_nt,cdr3_aa
TRBV12-3/TRBV12-4,once,NA,TRBJ1-2,TGTGCCAGCAGTCGATCACGGACGGGTAACTATGGCTACACCTTC,CASSRSRTGNYGYTF
TRBV4-2,many,NA,TRBJ2-7,TGTGCCAGCAGCCAAGAAGGACCCGGATCGAGCCCCTACGAGCAGTACTTC,CASSQEGPGSSPYEQYF
TRBV6-5,many,NA,TRBJ2-1,TGTGCCAGCAGTTACTCGCTGGGGGAATTCTACAATGAGCAGTTCTTC,CASSYSLGEFYNEQFF
TRBV2,few,NA,TRBJ1-5,TGTGCCAGCAGTGAACGGGACGGGAGCAATCAGCCCCAGCATTTT,CASSERDGSNQPQHF
TRBV5-1,NA,NA,TRBJ2-1,TGCGCCAGCAGCTTGGCCGGGGACAATGAGCAGTTCTTC,CASSLAGDNEQFF
TRBV7-9,many,NA,TRBJ1-2,TGTGCCAGCAGCTTAAGCGCCGGAGGGGGGCCCAACTATGGCTACACCTTC,CASSLSAGGGPNYGYTF
TRBV4-3,few,TRBD1,TRBJ2-5,TGCGCCAGCAGCCAGGCCGGGACAGGGCAAGAGACCCAGTACTTC,CASSQAGTGQETQYF
TRBV19,many,NA,TRBJ1-1,TGTGCCAGTAGTATAGACTGGGGGAAACGGAACACTGAAGCTTTCTTT,CASSIDWGKRNTEAFF
TRBV5-1,few,NA,TRBJ2-6,TGCGCCAGCAGCTTTCCTACCTCTGGGGCCAACGTCCTGACTTTC,CASSFPTSGANVLTF
TRBV12-3/TRBV12-4,many,TRBD1,TRBJ1-2,TGTGCCAGCAGGCCCGGGACAGGGTATTCCTATGGCTACACCTTC,CASRPGTGYSYGYTF
TRBV3-1,NA,TRBD1,TRBJ1-6,TGTGCCAGCAGCCATAACAGGGGAGGGTCACCCCTCCACTTT,CASSHNRGGSPLHF
TRBV4-3,few,TRBD2,TRBJ2-3,TGCGCCAGCAGCCAAGGGGCGGGGGGTACAGATACGCAGTATTTT,CASSQGAGGTDTQYF
TRBV7-2,many,NA,TRBJ2-1,TGTGCCAGCAGCTTTTCCTACAATGAGCAGTTCTTC,CASSFSYNEQFF
TRBV12-3/TRBV12-4,many,NA,TRBJ1-2,TGTGCCAGCAGTTTAGGTCAAGTAGGCTACACCTTC,CASSLGQVGYTF
TRBV18,many,NA,TRBJ1-2,TGTGCCAGCTCCCGAGCGGTGGGAGACTACTATGGCTACACCTTC,CASSRAVGDYYGYTF
TRBV6-1,few,TRBD1,TRBJ2-1,TGTGCCAGCAGTGCGCCGGGACAGGGAAGAAATGAGCAGTTCTTC,CASSAPGQGRNEQFF
TRBV7-8,few,TRBD2,TRBJ2-1,TGTGCCAGCAGCTCTAGCGGGGGGGATTACAATGAGCAGTTCTTC,CASSSSGGDYNEQFF
TRBV3-1,NA,NA,TRBJ2-3,TGTGCCAGCAGCCAGAAGGGGACAGATACGCAGTATTTT,CASSQKGTDTQYF
TRBV20-1,many,NA,TRBJ2-3,TGCAGTGCCCCGCCTAGTCGCGGGACAGATACGCAGTATTTT,CSAPPSRGTDTQYF
TRBV7-3,NA,NA,TRBJ2-3,TGTGCCAGCAGCCAGAGATTTAGGGATACGCAGTATTTT,CASSQRFRDTQYF
TRBV19,many,TRBD1,TRBJ1-5,TGTGCCAGTAGCTCCGGGACAGGGTTCAAGCCCCAGCATTTT,CASSSGTGFKPQHF
TRBV6-2/TRBV6-3,many,NA,TRBJ1-3,TGTGCCAGCAGTTACTCAAGCTCTGGAAACACCATATATTTT,CASSYSSSGNTIYF
TRBV5-1,NA,TRBD1,TRBJ2-1,TGCGCCAGCAGCACAGGGACAGCTCACAATGAGCAGTTCTTC,CASSTGTAHNEQFF
TRBV4-2,many,NA,TRBJ1-1,TGTGCCAGCAGCTCCCGAGAGCTGGGGAACACTGAAGCTTTCTTT,CASSSRELGNTEAFF
TRBV12-3/TRBV12-4,many,NA,TRBJ1-2,TGTGCCAGCAGTTTGGTGGGGACAAAAACCTATGGCTACACCTTC,CASSLVGTKTYGYTF
TRBV7-9,few,NA,TRBJ2-5,TGTGCCAGCAGCTCCCTAGGCGAGACCCAGTACTTC,CASSSLGETQYF
TRBV20-1,many,NA,TRBJ2-2,TGCAGTGCTAGAGTCCCCGGGGCTGAGCTGTTTTTT,CSARVPGAELFF
TRBV2,many,TRBD2,TRBJ2-7,TGTGCCAGCAGTGAAAGCGGGGGTGGCGAGCAGTACTTC,CASSESGGGEQYF
TRBV29-1,many,NA,TRBJ2-3,TGCAGCGTTGAAGGGTTAATAGGGGAAAGGGATACGCAGTATTTT,CSVEGLIGERDTQYF
TRBV3-1,few,TRBD2,TRBJ2-3,TGTGCCAGCAGCCCTAGGAGCGGGGGGGGCACAGATACGCAGTATTTT,CASSPRSGGGTDTQYF